What follows are 10 T cell receptor beta chains derived from one specimen sequenced in a study of blood T cell repertoires in COVID-19. Clones were read by immunoSEQ multiplex PCR, and TCRdb kept only the in-frame ones, dropping some. The table shows more than 45,000 clones, with about 86% occurring only once. The material sequenced was peripheral blood. The receptors originated from a man older than 75 with COVID-19, enrolled during active disease.

V usage is TRBV28 and J usage is TRBJ1-5; 11 positions agree with TRBD1. Germline V gene lookup returns CDR1 MDHEN and CDR2 SYDVKM. The CDR3 is made up of 14 amino acids. Germline trimming cut 5 bases from V and 5 bases from J; bases unmatched to any gene: 2. This CDR3 reads CASSGTGGDQPQHF. The CDR3 DNA follows: TGTGCCAGCAGTGGGACAGGGGGGGATCAGCCCCAGCATTTT.

The V call is TRBV7-2, the J call TRBJ2-3; 12 bases match TRBD2. Germline V gives CDR1 SGHTA, CDR2 FQGNSA. V was pared by 5 bases and J by 5 bases, with 8 bases of the junction left unmatched. The CDR3 contains 16 residues. CDR3 region: CASSPRTSGVGDTQYF. CDR3 DNA sequence: TGTGCCAGCAGCCCACGGACTAGCGGGGTTGGAGATACGCAGTATTTT.

This chain joins TRBV14 and TRBJ1-1; TRBD1 agrees at 7 bases. The V segment lost 1 base and the J segment 11 bases; nucleotides outside the gene matches: 7. Germline lookup yields CDR1 SGHDN and CDR2 FVKESK. CDR3 length equals 13 residues. CDR3 in amino acids: CASSQGQGLFAFF. CDR3 nucleotide sequence: TGTGCCAGCAGCCAAGGACAGGGTTTGTTTGCTTTCTTT.

This rearrangement joins TRBV7-8 to TRBJ2-5; 9 bases agree with TRBD1. Germline V lookup: CDR1 SGHVS, CDR2 FQNEAQ. The CDR3 has 15 amino acids. J was trimmed by 1 base and V by 1 base; bases with no gene match: 1. DNA of the CDR3: TGTGCCAGCAGCTTAGAGGGACAGGGCCAAGAGACCCAGTACTTC. The encoded protein is CASSLEGQGQETQYF.

The chain uses TRBV5-6 and TRBJ1-3; 8 bases agree with TRBD1. This CDR3 has 19 amino acids. V was clipped by 5 bases and J by 4 bases; unmatched bases: 20. In germline, CDR1 is SGHDT, CDR2 YYEEEE. The CDR3 DNA is TGTGCCAGCAGGGTTTTCAGGGGGCGTCCGGTCAACCCGGGAAACACCATATATTTT. The encoded protein is CASRVFRGRPVNPGNTIYF.

The genes are TRBV20-1 and TRBJ2-3; no firm D call. From germline, CDR1 is DFQATT and CDR2 SNEGSKA (reference sequence). V was clipped by 3 bases and J by 2 bases, with 9 bases between them. CDR3 length equals 13 residues. The CDR3 bases are TGCAGTGCTAGTGAACTAAACACAGATACGCAGTATTTT. Its protein product is CSASELNTDTQYF.

The V gene is TRBV3-1 (or the pseudogene TRBV3-2), the J gene TRBJ1-6, with a weak D call TRBD1 (6 bases). Germline CDR1 is LGHDT and CDR2 is YNNKEL (reference sequence). The CDR3 spans 14 residues. The V end lost 4 bases, the J end lost 10 bases, and 14 bases lay between the germline ends. Written as DNA, the CDR3 is TGTGCCAGCAGCCGGCAGGGGTCTGGGTCACCCCTCCACTTT. Its protein is CASSRQGSGSPLHF.

This clone was counted between two and nine times. The chain employs TRBV5-1 and TRBJ1-1; 7 bases match TRBD1. The germline V gene encodes CDR1 SGHRS and CDR2 YFSETQ. J gave up 6 bases and V 3 bases, and 11 bases lay outside the gene matches. This CDR3 is built from 15 residues. CDR3 loop: CASSSLGQAGAEAFF. CDR3 sequence (DNA): TGCGCCAGCAGCTCATTAGGACAGGCCGGGGCTGAAGCTTTCTTT.

The V call is TRBV4-1, the J call TRBJ1-1, with a tentative D call TRBD1 (6 bases). With 0 bases removed from V and 0 bases from J, the gap between germline ends came to 17 bases. The CDR3 consists of 18 residues. Germline V gene lookup returns CDR1 MGHRA and CDR2 YSYEKL. CDR3 loop: CASSQDSLRGGMNTEAFF. The CDR3, as DNA: TGCGCCAGCAGCCAAGACTCCCTCAGGGGCGGCATGAACACTGAAGCTTTCTTT.

This clone was picked up one time. The chain has TRBV28 and TRBJ1-4; tentative D call: TRBD1 (5 bases). This CDR3 comprises 16 residues. Trimming took 2 bases from V and 0 from J, leaving 10 bases between them. Germline V gives CDR1 MDHEN, CDR2 SYDVKM. DNA of the CDR3: TGTGCCAGCAGTTTAGCAGGGAAGGCAACTAATGAAAAACTGTTTTTT. Its translation: CASSLAGKATNEKLFF.